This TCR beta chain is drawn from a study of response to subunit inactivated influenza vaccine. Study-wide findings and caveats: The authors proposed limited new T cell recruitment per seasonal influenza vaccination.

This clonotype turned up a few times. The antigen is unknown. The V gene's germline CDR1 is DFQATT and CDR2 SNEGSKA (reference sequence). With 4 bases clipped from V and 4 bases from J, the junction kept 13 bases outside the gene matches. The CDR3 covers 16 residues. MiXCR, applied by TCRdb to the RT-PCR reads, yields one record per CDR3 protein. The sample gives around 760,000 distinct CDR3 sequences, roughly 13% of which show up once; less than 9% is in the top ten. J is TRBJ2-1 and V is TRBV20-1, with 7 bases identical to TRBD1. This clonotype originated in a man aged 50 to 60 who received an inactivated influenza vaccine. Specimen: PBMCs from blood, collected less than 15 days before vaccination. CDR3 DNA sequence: TGCAGTGCTACGTTCGGTGACAGGGTCATTTACAATGAGCAGTTCTTC. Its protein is CSATFGDRVIYNEQFF.